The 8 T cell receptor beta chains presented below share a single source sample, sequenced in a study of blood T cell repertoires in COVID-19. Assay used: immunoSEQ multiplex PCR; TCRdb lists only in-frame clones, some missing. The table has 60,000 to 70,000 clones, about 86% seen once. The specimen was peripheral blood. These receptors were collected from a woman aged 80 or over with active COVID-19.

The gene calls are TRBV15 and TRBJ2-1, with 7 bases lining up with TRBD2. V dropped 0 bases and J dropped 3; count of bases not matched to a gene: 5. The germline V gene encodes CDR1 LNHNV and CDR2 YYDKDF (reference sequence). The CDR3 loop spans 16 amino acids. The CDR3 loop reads CATSRDRGGDYNEQFF. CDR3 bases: TGTGCCACCAGCAGAGATCGCGGGGGAGACTACAATGAGCAGTTCTTC.

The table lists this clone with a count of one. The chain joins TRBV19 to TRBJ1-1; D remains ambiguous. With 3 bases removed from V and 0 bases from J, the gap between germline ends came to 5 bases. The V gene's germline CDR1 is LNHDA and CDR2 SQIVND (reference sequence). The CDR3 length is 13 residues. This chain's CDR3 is CASSILLNTEAFF. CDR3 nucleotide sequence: TGTGCCAGTAGTATTCTCCTGAACACTGAAGCTTTCTTT. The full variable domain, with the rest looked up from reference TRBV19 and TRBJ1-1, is DGGITQSPKYLFRKEGQNVTLSCEQNLNHDAMYWYRQDPGQGLRLIYYSQIVNDFQKGDIAEGYSVSREKKESFPLTVTSAQKNPTAFYLCASSILLNTEAFFGQGTRLTVV.

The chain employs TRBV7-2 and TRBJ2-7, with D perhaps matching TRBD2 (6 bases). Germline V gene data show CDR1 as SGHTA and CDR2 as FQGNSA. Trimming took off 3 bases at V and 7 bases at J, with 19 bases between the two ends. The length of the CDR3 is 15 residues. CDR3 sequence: CASSFTLGGSREQYF. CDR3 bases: TGTGCCAGCAGCTTTACGCTGGGGGGTTCGCGAGAGCAGTACTTC.

CDR3 sequence (DNA): TGTGCCAGCAGCTTAGGTGGTCGCAGGGGGCGCGTCGGTGAGCAGTTCTTC. Translated, it gives CASSLGGRRGRVGEQFF. The genes are TRBV7-9 and TRBJ2-1, with 8 bases matching TRBD1. Per germline, CDR1 SEHNR and CDR2 FQNEAQ (reference sequence). V shed 1 base and J 9 bases; nucleotides not matched to a gene: 14. The CDR3 covers 17 residues.

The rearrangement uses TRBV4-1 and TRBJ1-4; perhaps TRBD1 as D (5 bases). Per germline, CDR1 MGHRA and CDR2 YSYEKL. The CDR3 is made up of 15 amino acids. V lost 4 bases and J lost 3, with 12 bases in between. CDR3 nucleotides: TGCGCCAGCAGCCTACGGACATTTTCTAATGAAAAACTGTTTTTT. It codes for CASSLRTFSNEKLFF.

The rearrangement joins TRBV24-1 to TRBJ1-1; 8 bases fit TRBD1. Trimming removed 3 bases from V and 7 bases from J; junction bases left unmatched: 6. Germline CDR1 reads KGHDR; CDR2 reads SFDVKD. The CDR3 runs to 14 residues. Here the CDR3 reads CATSDLDRDNEAFF. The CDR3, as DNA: TGTGCCACCAGTGATCTGGACAGGGATAATGAAGCTTTCTTT.

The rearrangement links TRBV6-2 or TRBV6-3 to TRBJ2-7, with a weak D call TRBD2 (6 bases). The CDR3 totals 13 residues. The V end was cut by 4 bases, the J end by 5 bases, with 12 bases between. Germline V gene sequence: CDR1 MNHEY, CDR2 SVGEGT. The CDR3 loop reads CASSFSPGDEQYF. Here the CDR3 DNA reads TGTGCCAGCAGTTTCAGCCCGGGGGACGAGCAGTACTTC.

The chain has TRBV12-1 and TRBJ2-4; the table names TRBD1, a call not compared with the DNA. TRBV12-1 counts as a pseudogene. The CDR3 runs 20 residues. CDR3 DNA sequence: TGTGCCAGCAGCTATCCCCGGGACAGGGAACCCTTACTAGCCAAAAACATTCAGTACTTC. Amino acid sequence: CASSYPRDREPLLAKNIQYF.